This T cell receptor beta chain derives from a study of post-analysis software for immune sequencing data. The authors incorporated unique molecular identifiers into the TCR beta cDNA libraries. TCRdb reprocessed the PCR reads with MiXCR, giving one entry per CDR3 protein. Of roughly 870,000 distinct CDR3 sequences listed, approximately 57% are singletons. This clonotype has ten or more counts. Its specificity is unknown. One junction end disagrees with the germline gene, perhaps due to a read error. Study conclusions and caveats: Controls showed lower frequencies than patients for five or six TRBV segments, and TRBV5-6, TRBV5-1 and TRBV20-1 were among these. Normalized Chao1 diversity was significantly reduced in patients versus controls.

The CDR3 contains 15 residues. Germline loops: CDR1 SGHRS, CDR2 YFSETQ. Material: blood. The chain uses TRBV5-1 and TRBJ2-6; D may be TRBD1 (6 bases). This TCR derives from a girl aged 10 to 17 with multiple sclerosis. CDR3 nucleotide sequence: TGTGCCAGCAGCTTAGGGGGTGCTGGGGCCAACGTCCTGACTTTC. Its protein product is CASSLGGAGANVLTF. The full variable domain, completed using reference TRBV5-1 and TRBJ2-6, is KAGVTQTPRYLIKTRGQQVTLSCSPISGHRSVSWYQQTPGQGLQFLFEYFSETQRNKGNFPGRFSGRQFSNSRSEMNVSTLELGDSALYLCASSLGGAGANVLTFGAGSRLTVL.